The 17 T cell receptor beta chains given below trace back to one sample, sequenced in a study of blood T cell repertoires in COVID-19. Clones were sequenced by immunoSEQ multiplex PCR, and TCRdb holds only the in-frame ones, with some missing. The sample consists of tens of thousands of clones, around four fifths of them appearing once. Sequenced sample: peripheral blood. These TCRs come from a human donor in a cohort sampled during active COVID-19.

V usage is TRBV30 and J usage is TRBJ2-7; TRBD2 might be the D (6 bases). The CDR3 extends over 14 amino acids. V was shortened by 1 base and J by 3 bases, with 13 bases between the two germline ends. Looked up from germline, CDR1 is GTSNPN and CDR2 is SVGIG (reference sequence). The CDR3 sequence: CAWSGGTGFYEQYF. The CDR3 DNA sequence: TGTGCCTGGAGTGGCGGGACTGGATTCTACGAGCAGTACTTC.

The chain is built from TRBV5-1 and TRBJ2-5; 11 positions match TRBD2. The CDR3 has 15 residues. V dropped 4 bases and J dropped 9; count of bases not matched to a gene: 11. CDR1 is SGHRS, CDR2 YFSETQ, per germline. CDR3 residues: CASSATTSGDLAQYF. CDR3 sequence (DNA): TGCGCCAGCAGCGCCACGACTAGCGGGGATTTAGCCCAGTACTTC.

The chain uses TRBV15 and TRBJ1-4; no firm D call. Trimming stripped 0 bases from V and 0 bases from J, with 14 bases between. CDR1 LNHNV and CDR2 YYDKDF come from the germline V gene (reference sequence). There are 18 residues in the CDR3. For the CDR3, the DNA is TGTGCCACCAGCAGAGATCTGGGGAGGGTCACAACTAATGAAAAACTGTTTTTT. Its protein is CATSRDLGRVTTNEKLFF.

The rearrangement uses TRBV19 and TRBJ2-7; D is uncertain. The CDR3 has 12 amino acids. Trimming left V 5 bases short and J 5 bases short, with 10 bases between. Germline V gene sequence: CDR1 LNHDA, CDR2 SQIVND (reference sequence). The CDR3 DNA reads TGTGCCAGTAGTCGGCAGGCCAACGAGCAGTACTTC. Protein sequence: CASSRQANEQYF.

In this sample, this clone turned up a few times. The CDR3 DNA reads as TGTGCCAGCGGGCACGGGACAGGTGGGACAGATACGCAGTATTTT. Translating it yields CASGHGTGGTDTQYF. The chain uses TRBV6-5 and TRBJ2-3; 8 bases map to TRBD1. The CDR3 is 15 residues long. CDR1 and CDR2 (germline): MNHEY, SVGAGI. Germline trimming cut 8 bases from V and 3 bases from J; bases unmatched to any gene: 10.

The chain links TRBV19 to TRBJ2-7; 7 bases map to TRBD1. The CDR3 spans 13 residues. The V segment lost 10 bases and the J segment 5 bases; nucleotides outside the gene matches: 11. Germline V gene data show CDR1 as LNHDA and CDR2 as SQIVND (reference sequence). The CDR3 here is CATYQQGRNEQYF. DNA for the CDR3: TGTGCCACCTATCAACAGGGGCGGAACGAGCAGTACTTC.

In DNA form, the CDR3 reads TGCGCCAGCAGCGCTAGACAGGGGCGATCCACCGGGGAGCTGTTTTTT. Residues: CASSARQGRSTGELFF. This chain uses TRBV5-1 with TRBJ2-2; TRBD1 agrees at 8 bases. This CDR3 comprises 16 residues. Germline values: CDR1 SGHRS, CDR2 YFSETQ. The V gene end was trimmed by 4 bases and the J gene end by 4 bases; junction bases not matched to a gene: 9.

V and J are TRBV4-3 and TRBJ2-3, with 8 bases aligning to TRBD1. The CDR3 has 16 amino acids. V lost 3 bases to trimming and J lost 5 bases; unmatched junction nucleotides: 10. CDR1 is LGHNA and CDR2 is YSLEER in the germline V gene. In DNA, the CDR3 is TGCGCCAGCAGCCACAGCTACGGACAGGGACGAGATACGCAGTATTTT. The encoded protein is CASSHSYGQGRDTQYF.

Points on this clone: The same CDR3 can be traced to other DNA sequences in this sample. This chain uses TRBV29-1 with TRBJ2-7, with D perhaps TRBD1 (5 bases). The V gene's germline CDR1 is SQVTM and CDR2 ANQGSEA. Trimming took off 4 bases at V and 3 bases at J, with 7 bases between the two ends. The CDR3 spans 11 residues. CDR3 coding DNA: TGCAGCGTTGGGGGCTACTACGAGCAGTACTTC. Translation: CSVGGYYEQYF.

This chain uses TRBV7-3 with TRBJ2-3, with TRBD2 identical over 12 bases. Trimming cost V 0 bases and J 5 bases; bases outside gene matches: 6. Germline CDR1 SGHTA, CDR2 FQGTGA. This CDR3 has 17 residues. The chain's CDR3 is CASSLTPLAGGQDTQYF. CDR3 coding DNA: TGTGCCAGCAGCTTAACCCCGCTAGCGGGAGGGCAAGATACGCAGTATTTT.

The chain has TRBV9 and TRBJ2-3; 8 nucleotides match TRBD1. The germline V gene encodes CDR1 SGDLS and CDR2 YYNGEE. Trimming at V came to 4 bases and at J to 7 bases, leaving 11 bases not matched to a gene. The CDR3 has 15 amino acids. CDR3 residues: CASSTRSRGPNTQYF. CDR3 in DNA: TGTGCCAGCAGCACCCGCAGCAGGGGGCCAAATACGCAGTATTTT.

The chain joins TRBV5-4 to TRBJ2-4; TRBD1 aligns across 7 bases. The trim removed 3 bases at V and 8 bases at J, leaving 5 bases unmatched. The CDR3 contains 13 residues. CDR1 and CDR2 from the germline V gene are SGHNT and YYREEE (reference sequence). CDR3 region: CASSSTGEHIQYF. As DNA, the CDR3 is TGTGCCAGCAGCTCCACAGGGGAGCACATTCAGTACTTC.

The chain employs TRBV2 and TRBJ2-1; TRBD1 matches at 7 bases. CDR3 length: 13 residues. Germline loops: CDR1 SNHLY, CDR2 FYNNEI. With V trimmed by 2 bases and J by 12 bases, 7 bases remained unmatched. The DNA of the CDR3 is TGTGCCAGCAGTGAAAGGGTCAGGACAGGGCAGTTCTTC. Protein sequence: CASSERVRTGQFF.

The V and J genes are TRBV24-1 and TRBJ1-2; 12 bases align to TRBD1. Germline CDR1 reads KGHDR; CDR2 reads SFDVKD. The CDR3 contains 17 residues. V trimming: 4 bases; J trimming: 4 bases; junction bases outside the gene matches: 9. CDR3 in amino acids: CATSDTGTGGLVYGYTF. The CDR3 bases are TGTGCCACCAGTGACACCGGGACAGGGGGCTTAGTCTATGGCTACACCTTC.

This chain uses TRBV3-1 (or the pseudogene TRBV3-2) with TRBJ1-1; D ambiguous. Germline CDR1 is LGHDT and CDR2 is YNNKEL (reference sequence). The CDR3 extends over 13 amino acids. Trimming removed 4 bases at V and 4 bases at J, with 10 bases between. CDR3 amino acids: CASSLGIGTEAFF. CDR3 nucleotide sequence: TGTGCCAGCAGCCTCGGGATTGGCACTGAAGCTTTCTTT.

The chain combines TRBV23-1 with TRBJ2-2, with TRBD2 matching 12 bases. TRBV23-1 is sorted into the ORF group, with uncertain function. This CDR3 comprises 19 residues. J lost 2 bases, V lost 4 bases, and 11 bases had no gene match. The CDR3 DNA reads TGCGCCAGCAGTCTAGGCCGACTAGCGGGAGCGAGCAACACCGGGGAGCTGTTTTTT. Protein sequence: CASSLGRLAGASNTGELFF.

The chain carries TRBV5-6 and TRBJ2-2; D gene unclear. Germline CDR1 and CDR2: SGHDT and YYEEEE. This CDR3 spans 13 amino acids. V lost 4 bases and J lost 2, with 6 bases in between. CDR3 bases: TGTGCCAGCAGCGGGCCAAACACCGGGGAGCTGTTTTTT. It is translated as CASSGPNTGELFF.